One and the same sample provided the 18 T cell receptor beta chains below, sequenced in a study of blood T cells in healthy people across ages. A sample-barcoded 5' primer and a J-beta primer mix were used in a second PCR of roughly 7 to 12 cycles. MiXCR was run by TCRdb on the 5' RACE reads, yielding one entry per CDR3 protein. The sample carries some 550,000 distinct CDR3 sequences, more than 45% recorded once. Sequencing was done on a sample of blood. The receptor set was obtained from an elderly man in good health.

This clonotype appeared once. The chain employs TRBV20-1 and TRBJ1-1; maybe TRBD1 (6 bases). CDR1 DFQATT and CDR2 SNEGSKA come from the germline V gene (reference sequence). This CDR3 is built from 12 residues. The V end lost 4 bases, the J end lost 11 bases, and 17 bases lay between the germline ends. CDR3 in amino acids: CSAKFGGRGAFF. The CDR3 DNA sequence: TGCAGTGCTAAATTCGGGGGGCGTGGGGCTTTCTTT.

The chain is built from TRBV2 and TRBJ2-1, with 13 bases that match TRBD2. The CDR3 has 14 residues. Losses at the gene ends were 4 bases for V and 10 bases for J; bases not matched to a gene: 4. Germline-derived CDR1 and CDR2 are SNHLY and FYNNEI. CDR3 bases: TGTGCCAGCAGTGTAGGACTAGCGGGGGCAGAGCAGTTCTTC. It encodes CASSVGLAGAEQFF.

This clonotype was observed a few times. V is TRBV20-1 and J is TRBJ1-2; D ambiguous. Trimming stripped 3 bases from V and 1 base from J, with 9 bases between. This CDR3 region has 13 residues. Germline values: CDR1 DFQATT, CDR2 SNEGSKA (reference sequence). CDR3 nucleotide sequence: TGCAGTGCTAGTGGTCCGGTTAACTATGGCTACACCTTC. Protein: CSASGPVNYGYTF.

The V and J genes are TRBV5-6 and TRBJ2-5; the match to TRBD1 covers 8 bases. The end of the DNA fits TRBJ2-7 better, so the J call may be wrong. From germline, CDR1 is SGHDT and CDR2 YYEEEE. CDR3 size: 14 residues. As DNA, the CDR3 is TGTGCCAGCAGTTGGGGACAGGTTGGCTACGAGCAGTACTTC. The encoded protein is CASSWGQVGYEQYF.

CDR3 loop: CASSKGGRGTPGREQYF. The DNA for the CDR3 is TGTGCCAGCAGCAAAGGGGGTCGAGGGACACCCGGACGCGAGCAGTACTTC. The chain uses TRBV21-1 and TRBJ2-7; TRBD1 is the table's D call and was not checked against the DNA. TRBV21-1 is a documented pseudogene. The CDR3 loop spans 17 amino acids.

In its sample, this clonotype was seen many times. V and J are TRBV6-6 and TRBJ2-3; D gene ambiguous. The length of the CDR3 is 17 residues. V lost 4 bases and J lost 3, with 20 bases in between. CDR1 and CDR2 (germline): MNHNY, SVGAGI (reference sequence). In DNA form, the CDR3 reads TGTGCCAGCAGTTTTCCTCCCCCGGGCCGATCGACAGATACGCAGTATTTT. Translated, it gives CASSFPPPGRSTDTQYF.

This clonotype was picked up a small number of times. The chain uses TRBV4-1 and TRBJ2-1; a weak D match, TRBD2 (6 bases). The length of the CDR3 is 16 residues. CDR1 is MGHRA and CDR2 is YSYEKL in the germline V gene. The V end lost 0 bases, the J end lost 10 bases, and 19 bases lay between the germline ends. CDR3 residues: CASSQDRRGPRGEQFF. CDR3 coding DNA: TGCGCCAGCAGCCAAGATAGGAGGGGCCCCCGAGGAGAGCAGTTCTTC.

This chain links TRBV12-3 or TRBV12-4 with TRBJ2-1; 8 nucleotides align to TRBD2. Trimming took 11 bases from V and 7 from J; bases not matched to a gene: 10. The CDR3 totals 13 residues. The CDR3 reads CAPPRGADNEQFF. CDR3 nucleotides: TGTGCCCCCCCGCGGGGGGCGGATAATGAGCAGTTCTTC.

V is TRBV5-5 and J is TRBJ1-4; no clear D. The CDR3 totals 15 residues. CDR1 and CDR2 (germline): SGHKS, YYEKEE (reference sequence). Trimming shortened V by 4 bases and J by 5 bases, and 15 bases separated the two germline ends. The CDR3 loop is CASSLRPLPNEKLFF. The CDR3, as DNA: TGTGCCAGCAGCCTTCGGCCCCTCCCAAATGAAAAACTGTTTTTT.

This sequence joins TRBV10-2 and TRBJ2-1; 13 bases are a match to TRBD2. Germline V CDR1 and CDR2: WSHSY, SAAADI. This CDR3 is 14 amino acids long. V lost 6 bases and J lost 4; bases outside the gene matches: 0. As DNA, the CDR3 is TGCGCCAGCAGGACTAGCGGGAGGTACAATGAGCAGTTCTTC. As protein: CASRTSGRYNEQFF.

V usage is TRBV10-3 and J usage is TRBJ1-6; 8 bases match TRBD1. Germline V gene data show CDR1 as ENHRY and CDR2 as SYGVKD. The CDR3 covers 13 residues. After removal of 9 bases from V and 7 bases from J, the junction contained 5 bases not matched to a gene. The CDR3, as DNA: TGTGCCATTCGGACAGGGACCAATTCACCCCTCCACTTT. Translating it yields CAIRTGTNSPLHF.

The chain recombines TRBV29-1 with TRBJ2-1; 9 positions match TRBD1. Germline V gene sequence: CDR1 SQVTM, CDR2 ANQGSEA. There are 14 residues in the CDR3. V trimming: 1 base; J trimming: 10 bases; junction bases outside the gene matches: 8. CDR3 sequence (DNA): TGCAGCGTTGAAGGCGGGACAGGGAGTAGCGAGCAGTTCTTC. Protein sequence: CSVEGGTGSSEQFF.

This clonotype has just a few counts. The chain joins TRBV4-3 to TRBJ1-2; D might be TRBD1 (6 bases). V was clipped by 0 bases and J by 7 bases, with 15 bases between them. The CDR3 totals 15 residues. Germline V CDR1 and CDR2: LGHNA, YSLEER. The CDR3 loop reads CASSQETGARGGYTF. The CDR3 DNA reads as TGCGCCAGCAGCCAAGAGACGGGGGCGAGAGGTGGCTACACCTTC.

V and J are TRBV7-9 and TRBJ1-2; D remains ambiguous. CDR3 size: 14 residues. V lost 3 bases, J lost 3 bases, and 11 bases lay in between. Germline lookup yields CDR1 SEHNR and CDR2 FQNEAQ (reference sequence). This chain's CDR3 is CASSLGGIDYGYTF. The CDR3 DNA follows: TGTGCCAGCAGCTTGGGAGGGATCGACTATGGCTACACCTTC.

The chain couples TRBV10-3 to TRBJ2-1, with D tentatively TRBD2 (5 bases). The CDR3 contains 16 residues. CDR1 is ENHRY, CDR2 SYGVKD, per germline. Between the trimmed V and J ends, which lost 0 bases and 5 bases, there was a span of 14 bases. CDR3 amino acids: CAISESGVGGDNEQFF. The CDR3 DNA reads TGTGCCATCAGTGAGTCCGGGGTGGGCGGAGACAATGAGCAGTTCTTC.

V usage is TRBV29-1 and J usage is TRBJ1-2; D is unclear. This CDR3 is built from 12 residues. From germline, CDR1 is SQVTM and CDR2 ANQGSEA. The V gene lost 1 base and the J gene lost 4 bases, with 7 bases spanning the gap. This CDR3 reads CSVEGASYGYTF. DNA of the CDR3: TGCAGCGTTGAAGGGGCGTCCTATGGCTACACCTTC.

This sequence joins TRBV29-1 and TRBJ2-5; D may be TRBD1 or TRBD2 (7 bases each). CDR1 and CDR2 (germline): SQVTM, ANQGSEA. V lost 3 bases to trimming and J lost 6 bases, with 14 bases between them. The CDR3 runs 13 residues. The CDR3 region is CSVDQGGGKTQYF. In DNA, the CDR3 is TGCAGCGTTGACCAGGGGGGGGGGAAGACCCAGTACTTC.

J is TRBJ2-7 and V is TRBV11-2; 8 nucleotides match TRBD2. The CDR3 is 15 amino acids. Germline V gives CDR1 SGHAT, CDR2 FQNNGV. V gave up 0 bases and J gave up 7 bases; unmatched junction bases: 8. Written as DNA, the CDR3 is TGTGCCAGCAGCTTAGATGTGAGCGGGAGTCGGGAGCAGTACTTC. This sequence encodes CASSLDVSGSREQYF.